These 6 T cell receptor beta chains were sequenced from one sample in a study of CD8 T cells in Susac syndrome. RNA, at about 0.45 to 1 ug, was reverse transcribed with random hexamers. MiXCR, applied by TCRdb to the immunoSEQ multiplex PCR reads, yields one record per CDR3 protein. The sample lists tens of thousands of distinct CDR3 sequences, nearly 96% occurring once. The sequenced sample consisted of CD4+ T cells from PBMCs. The source of these receptors is a human donor with multiple sclerosis.

V gene TRBV5-4 combines with J gene TRBJ2-5; possible D gene TRBD1, 6 bases. V was shortened by 7 bases and J by 1 base, with 11 bases between the two germline ends. Germline lookup yields CDR1 SGHNT and CDR2 YYREEE (reference sequence). CDR3 size: 13 residues. The CDR3 DNA is TGTGCCAGCGCGAGAGGGGGCCAAGAGACCCAGTACTTC. Protein product: CASARGGQETQYF.

The count of this clonotype is one. The V gene is TRBV30, the J gene TRBJ1-2; D gene unclear. Trimming removed 0 bases from V and 4 bases from J, with 3 bases in between. Germline loops: CDR1 GTSNPN, CDR2 SVGIG (reference sequence). The CDR3 is 11 residues long. CDR3: CAWSVFYGYTF. CDR3 in DNA: TGTGCCTGGAGTGTATTCTATGGCTACACCTTC.

The V and J genes are TRBV4-3 and TRBJ2-7; D unresolved. This CDR3 is built from 14 residues. Trimming removed 0 bases from V and 6 bases from J, with 12 bases in between. Per the germline V gene, CDR1 is LGHNA and CDR2 is YSLEER. CDR3 residues: CASSQDNRAGEQYF. The DNA of the CDR3 is TGCGCCAGCAGCCAAGATAATCGAGCCGGCGAGCAGTACTTC.

The sample holds one count of this clonotype. V gene TRBV20-1 combines with J gene TRBJ1-5; D possibly corresponds to TRBD1 (5 bases). Germline values: CDR1 DFQATT, CDR2 SNEGSKA (reference sequence). The CDR3 runs 16 residues. The V end lost 0 bases, the J end lost 6 bases, and 18 bases lay between the germline ends. The CDR3 region has the DNA TGCAGTGCTAGAGATCTAGCGGGGGTCCTAACTCAGCCCCAGCATTTT. This codes for CSARDLAGVLTQPQHF.

This chain joins TRBV10-3 and TRBJ2-7, with D unclear. In germline, CDR1 is ENHRY, CDR2 SYGVKD. There are 12 residues in the CDR3. The V and J ends lost 3 bases and 5 bases respectively, with 8 bases between them. The CDR3 nucleotides are TGTGCCATCAGTGAAGGGTCTCACGAGCAGTACTTC. Translated: CAISEGSHEQYF.

The rearrangement joins TRBV18 to TRBJ1-4; weak D call: TRBD1 (5 bases). This CDR3 contains 14 residues. The ends were cut back, 3 bases at V and 6 bases at J, with 11 bases in the middle. Germline loops: CDR1 KGHSH, CDR2 LQKENI. The DNA for the CDR3 is TGTGCCAGCTCACCTAGCGGGACTGATGAAAAACTGTTTTTT. It codes for CASSPSGTDEKLFF.